This T cell receptor beta chain was recovered during a study of blood T cell repertoires in COVID-19. Across the study: Spain, Italy and the United States supplied samples that represented acute and convalescent COVID-19. Nucleic acid was either cDNA or gDNA, and it came from T cells, B-cell-depleted T cells, or PBMCs.

The CDR3 contains 16 residues. Germline V gene sequence: CDR1 KGHSH, CDR2 LQKENI. V dropped 3 bases and J dropped 3 bases, with 14 bases sitting between them. Per the original data handling: Nucleated cell number was recorded as an estimate derived from reference gene primer amplification. Here immunoSEQ multiplex PCR was the method, and the copy in TCRdb shows in-frame clones only, minus some. The D gene and trimming were derived from the DNA, and the V and J assignments and clone size from that table. There are some 45,000 clones in the sample; 88% occur only once, and about 13% lies in the top ten.

The V call is TRBV18, the J call TRBJ2-2; TRBD1 might be the D (6 bases). Sample: peripheral blood. This receptor was obtained from a human donor in a cohort sampled during active COVID-19. The CDR3 coding sequence is TGTGCCAGCTCACCGTGGACAGTGGTCGACACCGGGGAGCTGTTTTTT. The encoded protein is CASSPWTVVDTGELFF.